This T cell receptor (beta chain) was obtained from a study of T-cell memory formation after mild COVID-19. Via MiXCR, TCRdb re-called the 5' RACE reads, giving one row per CDR3 protein. Of some 490,000 distinct CDR3 sequences listed, around a sixth are singletons. V was shortened by 1 base and J by 3 bases, with 10 bases between the two germline ends. Germline assignment: CDR1 MNHEY and CDR2 SMNVEV (reference sequence). The CDR3 runs to 16 residues. Material for sequencing was PBMCs or a T cell subset sorted from them (not recorded which). V is TRBV27 and J is TRBJ2-6; D is unresolved. The TCR comes from an adult woman who had mild COVID-19 (a few samples of this study predate the infection). Cell type and time point are not known. The CDR3 protein is CASSLLLTGGANVLTF. The CDR3 DNA follows: TGTGCCAGCAGTTTATTATTGACTGGTGGGGCCAACGTCCTGACTTTC. Together with reference TRBV27 and TRBJ2-6, the CDR3 gives the full variable domain: EAQVTQNPRYLITVTGKKLTVTCSQNMNHEYMSWYRQDPGLGLRQIYYSMNVEVTDKGDVPEGYKVSRKEKRNFPLILESPSPNQTSLYFCASSLLLTGGANVLTFGAGSRLTVL.